A selection of T cell receptor beta chains follows, all from one sample in a study of T cell responses to AZD1222 COVID-19 vaccine. Clones were sequenced by immunoSEQ multiplex PCR, and TCRdb holds only the in-frame ones, with some missing. Here the sample spans 95,000 to 120,000 clones, approximately 88% being singletons. The source material was peripheral blood, sampled 28 days after the second AZD1222 dose. Every receptor here comes from an adult who received the AZD1222 COVID-19 vaccine. Both conserved end residues are part of each CDR3. The D gene is left open where the match is weak. Clone size is shown for a subset of rows, as once, few, many or a class of expanded clone.

j_gene,abundance,d_gene,v_gene,CDR3aa,CDR3nt
TRBJ1-1,NA,NA,TRBV11-2,CASSRVGTEAFF,TGTGCCAGCAGCCGGGTAGGCACTGAAGCTTTCTTT
TRBJ1-1,NA,NA,TRBV11-2,CASSLGQVLGEAFF,TGTGCCAGCAGCTTAGGACAGGTCTTAGGTGAAGCTTTCTTT
TRBJ1-2,NA,NA,TRBV2,CASSVLRDGYTF,TGTGCCAGCAGTGTCCTTCGGGACGGCTACACCTTC
TRBJ2-7,NA,TRBD1,TRBV10-3,CAISGGQGSYEQYF,TGTGCCATCAGTGGGGGACAGGGCTCCTACGAGCAGTACTTC
TRBJ1-1,NA,NA,TRBV21-1,CASSKDVIGLGHTEAFF,TGTGCCAGCAGCAAAGATGTCATTGGGCTAGGACACACTGAAGCTTTCTTT
TRBJ2-1,NA,TRBD2,TRBV5-1,CASSGSGGASYNEQFF,TGCGCCAGCAGCGGTAGCGGGGGAGCCTCCTACAATGAGCAGTTCTTC
TRBJ1-1,NA,TRBD1,TRBV19,CASSIGDRANTEAFF,TGTGCCAGTAGTATAGGGGACAGGGCGAACACTGAAGCTTTCTTT
TRBJ1-1,NA,NA,TRBV28,CASSPPLMNTEAFF,TGTGCCAGCAGCCCTCCTTTGATGAACACTGAAGCTTTCTTT
TRBJ1-2,NA,NA,TRBV9,CASSSYGGNYGYTF,TGTGCCAGCAGCTCATACGGGGGAAACTATGGCTACACCTTC
TRBJ1-6,NA,NA,TRBV6-4,CASTERGRKNSPLHF,TGTGCCAGCACCGAAAGGGGACGGAAGAATTCACCCCTCCACTTT
TRBJ2-5,NA,TRBD2,TRBV27,CASSQGLAGEETQYF,TGTGCCAGCAGTCAAGGACTAGCGGGGGAAGAGACCCAGTACTTC
TRBJ2-2,NA,NA,TRBV3-1/TRBV3-2,CASSPSSGGELFF,TGTGCCAGCAGCCCATCGTCGGGGGGGGAGCTGTTTTTT
TRBJ1-2,NA,TRBD1,TRBV18,CASSTPVPGQSPYGYTF,TGTGCCAGCTCAACACCGGTCCCGGGACAGTCCCCCTATGGCTACACCTTC
TRBJ1-1,many,NA,TRBV29-1,CSVAQITRLGGTEAFF,TGCAGCGTTGCGCAGATTACCCGACTAGGTGGGACTGAAGCTTTCTTT
TRBJ2-2,NA,TRBD1,TRBV29-1,CSVRRGRDTGELFF,TGCAGCGTTCGAAGGGGGCGGGACACCGGGGAGCTGTTTTTT
TRBJ2-5,once,NA,TRBV7-2,CASSLLQENVGTQYF,TGTGCCAGCAGCTTATTACAGGAAAACGTGGGGACCCAGTACTTC
TRBJ1-6,NA,NA,TRBV7-8,CASSLDTTGSYNSPLHF,TGTGCCAGCAGCCTAGACACCACTGGTTCCTATAATTCACCCCTCCACTTT
TRBJ1-6,NA,NA,TRBV10-2,CASSESIPGGSRNSPLHF,TGCGCCAGCAGTGAGTCTATTCCGGGGGGTTCACGTAATTCACCCCTCCACTTT
TRBJ2-2,NA,NA,TRBV24-1,CATSETRDTGELFF,TGTGCCACCAGTGAAACACGCGACACCGGGGAGCTGTTTTTT
TRBJ1-5,NA,NA,TRBV6-1,CASSASEAIKGQPQHF,TGTGCCAGCAGTGCCAGCGAGGCGATAAAAGGTCAGCCCCAGCATTTT
TRBJ1-1,NA,NA,TRBV7-8,CASSPTGNTEAFF,TGTGCCAGCAGCCCGACGGGGAACACTGAAGCTTTCTTT
TRBJ2-7,NA,NA,TRBV10-3,CAISESGTAYEQYF,TGTGCCATCAGTGAGTCTGGGACCGCTTACGAGCAGTACTTC
TRBJ1-6,NA,NA,TRBV18,CASSPMAGVNSPLHF,TGTGCCAGCTCACCAATGGCAGGGGTGAATTCACCCCTCCACTTT
TRBJ1-1,NA,TRBD1,TRBV5-1,CASSPGDRGVETEAFF,TGCGCCAGCAGCCCAGGGGACAGGGGCGTGGAGACTGAAGCTTTCTTT
TRBJ1-1,NA,NA,TRBV6-1,CASSDSTGVAFF,TGTGCCAGCAGTGATTCGACAGGCGTGGCTTTCTTT
TRBJ2-3,NA,NA,TRBV24-1,CATSALDLSTDTQYF,TGTGCCACCAGTGCGTTGGACCTTAGCACAGATACGCAGTATTTT
TRBJ2-7,NA,NA,TRBV25-1,CASKAGLAYEQYF,TGTGCCAGCAAGGCGGGGTTAGCCTACGAGCAGTACTTC
TRBJ1-3,once,NA,TRBV6-5,CASSGNTIYF,TGTGCCAGCAGCGGAAACACCATATATTTT
TRBJ2-7,NA,NA,TRBV7-6,CASSLGESYEQYF,TGTGCCAGCAGCTTAGGGGAATCCTACGAGCAGTACTTC
TRBJ1-3,NA,NA,TRBV15,CATSRERGAGNTIYF,TGTGCCACCAGCAGAGAACGAGGTGCTGGAAACACCATATATTTT
TRBJ1-3,NA,NA,TRBV28,CASSLISSSGNTIYF,TGTGCCAGCAGTTTAATCTCCTCCTCTGGAAACACCATATATTTT
TRBJ2-7,NA,NA,TRBV14,CASSQGYVEQYF,TGTGCCAGCAGCCAGGGCTATGTCGAGCAGTACTTC
TRBJ1-1,NA,NA,TRBV29-1,CSVEWQGSSAFF,TGCAGCGTTGAATGGCAGGGATCGTCAGCTTTCTTT
TRBJ1-2,NA,NA,TRBV29-1,CSVVVGIYGYTF,TGCAGCGTTGTTGTGGGCATCTATGGCTACACCTTC
TRBJ1-2,NA,NA,TRBV18,CASSPRDGGDYTF,TGTGCCAGCTCACCACGGGACGGCGGGGACTACACCTTC
TRBJ2-1,NA,NA,TRBV6-6,CASRQEPTSSYNEQFF,TGTGCCAGCAGGCAGGAGCCCACCAGCTCCTACAATGAGCAGTTCTTC
TRBJ2-1,NA,NA,TRBV27,CASSLNKGGTYNEQFF,TGTGCCAGCAGTTTAAACAAGGGGGGAACCTACAATGAGCAGTTCTTC
TRBJ1-2,NA,NA,TRBV7-2,CASSLNGRGLQGYTF,TGTGCCAGCAGCTTAAACGGCAGGGGTCTTCAAGGCTACACCTTC
TRBJ2-7,NA,TRBD2,TRBV4-2,CASSQDPSGGAYEQYF,TGTGCCAGCAGCCAAGATCCGAGCGGGGGGGCCTACGAGCAGTACTTC
TRBJ2-1,NA,TRBD2,TRBV7-7,CASSNGGSVYNEQFF,TGTGCTAGCAGTAACGGGGGGTCGGTATACAATGAGCAGTTCTTC
TRBJ1-4,NA,NA,TRBV6-2/TRBV6-3,CASSGSVELFF,TGTGCCAGCAGTGGCTCGGTGGAACTGTTTTTT